This T cell receptor (beta chain) was sequenced in a study of cytomegalovirus exposure and HLA in healthy donors. Broader study findings: Being indistinguishable, some V segments were excluded, TRBV6-2 and TRBV6-3 among them. Cytomegalovirus association was assigned to about 150 TCR beta chains. TCR beta V- and J-gene trimming, according to a later analysis, was linked to a missense DCLRE1C variant. In an earlier analysis, productive rearrangement rates for most beta V segments clustered near 87% or 30%.

Concerning this clone: Antigen: not known. This sample includes further DNA sequences coding for the same CDR3.

The germline V gene encodes CDR1 MDHEN and CDR2 SYDVKM. The CDR3 covers 11 residues. The germline V and J ends were trimmed by 6 bases and 9 bases, with 11 bases remaining between them. Vbeta (60) and Jbeta (13) primers were used in the PCR. Data came from immunoSEQ multiplex PCR; TCRdb stores just in-frame clones and leaves some out. The table lists 100,000 to 150,000 clones, 76% of them singletons. J is TRBJ1-2 and V is TRBV28; the D gene is possibly TRBD1 (5 bases). The sequence came from a man aged 45-60 years in good health and CMV-seronegative. The specimen was PBMCs. DNA of the CDR3: TGTGCCAGCAGGACCCCAGGGAGCTACACCTTC. Amino acids: CASRTPGSYTF.